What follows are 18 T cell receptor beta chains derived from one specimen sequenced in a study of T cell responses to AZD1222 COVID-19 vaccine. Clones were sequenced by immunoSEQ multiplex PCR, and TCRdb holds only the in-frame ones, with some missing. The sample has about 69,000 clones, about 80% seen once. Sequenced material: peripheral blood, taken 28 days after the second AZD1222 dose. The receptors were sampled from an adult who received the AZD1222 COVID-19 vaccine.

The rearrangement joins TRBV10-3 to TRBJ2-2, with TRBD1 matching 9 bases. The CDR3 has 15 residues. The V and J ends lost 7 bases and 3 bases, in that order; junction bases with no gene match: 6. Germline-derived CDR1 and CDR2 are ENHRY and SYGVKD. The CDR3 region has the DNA TGTGCCATCACTCCCACAGGGGGCGACACCGGGGAGCTGTTTTTT. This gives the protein CAITPTGGDTGELFF.

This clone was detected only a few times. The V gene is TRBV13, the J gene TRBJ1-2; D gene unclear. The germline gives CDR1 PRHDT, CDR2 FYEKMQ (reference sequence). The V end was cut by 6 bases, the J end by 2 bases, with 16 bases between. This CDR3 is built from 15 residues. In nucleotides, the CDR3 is TGTGCCAGCAGGCGACTCGGCAGATTAAACTATGGCTACACCTTC. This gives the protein CASRRLGRLNYGYTF.

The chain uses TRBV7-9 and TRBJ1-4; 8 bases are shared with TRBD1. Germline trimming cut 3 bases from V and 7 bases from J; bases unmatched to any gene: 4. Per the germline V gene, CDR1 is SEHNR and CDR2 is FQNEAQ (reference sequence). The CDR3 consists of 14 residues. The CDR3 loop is CASSLDRVSEKLFF. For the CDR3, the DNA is TGTGCCAGCAGCTTGGACAGGGTATCTGAAAAACTGTTTTTT.

The CDR3: CASSLVIVYGYTF. The CDR3, as DNA: TGTGCCAGCAGCTTGGTTATCGTCTATGGCTACACCTTC. The V call is TRBV5-8, the J call TRBJ1-2; no reliable D call. CDR3 length: 13 residues. Trimming removed 0 bases at V and 4 bases at J, with 7 bases between. The V gene's germline CDR1 is SGHTS and CDR2 YDEGEE.

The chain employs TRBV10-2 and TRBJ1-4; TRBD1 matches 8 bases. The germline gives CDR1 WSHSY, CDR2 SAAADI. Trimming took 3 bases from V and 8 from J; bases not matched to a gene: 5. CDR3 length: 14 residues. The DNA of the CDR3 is TGCGCCAGCAGTGAACAGGACAGGGTCGAAAAACTGTTTTTT. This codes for CASSEQDRVEKLFF.

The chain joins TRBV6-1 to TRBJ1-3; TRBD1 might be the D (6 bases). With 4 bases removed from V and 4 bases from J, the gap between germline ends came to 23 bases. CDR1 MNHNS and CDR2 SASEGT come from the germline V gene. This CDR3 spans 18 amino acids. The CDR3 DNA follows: TGTGCCAGCAGTGTCTTAAGGGCAGGGGCCTCGGTAGGAAACACCATATATTTT. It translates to CASSVLRAGASVGNTIYF.

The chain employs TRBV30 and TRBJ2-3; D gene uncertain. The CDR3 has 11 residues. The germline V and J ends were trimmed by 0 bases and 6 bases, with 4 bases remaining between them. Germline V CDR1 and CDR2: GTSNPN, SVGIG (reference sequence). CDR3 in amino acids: CAWSVRDTQYF. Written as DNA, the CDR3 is TGTGCCTGGAGTGTACGGGATACGCAGTATTTT. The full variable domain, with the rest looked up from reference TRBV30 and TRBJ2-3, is SQTIHQWPATLVQPVGSPLSLECTVEGTSNPNLYWYRQAAGRGLQLLFYSVGIGQISSEVPQNLSASRPQDRQFILSSKKLLLSDSGFYLCAWSVRDTQYFGPGTRLTVL.

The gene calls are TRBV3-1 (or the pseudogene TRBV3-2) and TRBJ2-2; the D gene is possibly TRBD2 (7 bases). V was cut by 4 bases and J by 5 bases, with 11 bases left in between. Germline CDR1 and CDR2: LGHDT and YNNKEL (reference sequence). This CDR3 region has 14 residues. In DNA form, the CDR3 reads TGTGCCAGCAGCCCAAGGGGGGGGACCGGGGAGCTGTTTTTT. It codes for CASSPRGGTGELFF.

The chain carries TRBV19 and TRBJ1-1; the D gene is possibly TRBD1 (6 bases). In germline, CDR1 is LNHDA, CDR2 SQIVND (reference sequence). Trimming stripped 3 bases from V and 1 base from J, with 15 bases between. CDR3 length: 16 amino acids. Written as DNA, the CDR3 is TGTGCCAGTAGTATCGACGGACAGTATCCGAACACTGAAGCTTTCTTT. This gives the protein CASSIDGQYPNTEAFF.

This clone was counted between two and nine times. CDR3 sequence reads: CASSDREDYEQYF. CDR3 DNA: TGTGCCAGCAGTGATCGGGAGGACTACGAGCAGTACTTC. The chain links TRBV6-4 to TRBJ2-7, with 7 bases identical to TRBD2. V dropped 3 bases and J dropped 3; count of bases not matched to a gene: 2. Germline V lookup: CDR1 MRHNA, CDR2 SNTAGT. The CDR3 totals 13 residues.

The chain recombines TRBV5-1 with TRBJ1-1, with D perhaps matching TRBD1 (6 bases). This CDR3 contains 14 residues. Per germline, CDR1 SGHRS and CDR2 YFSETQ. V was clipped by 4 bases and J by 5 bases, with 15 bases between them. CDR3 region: CASSEGGAGTEAFF. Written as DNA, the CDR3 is TGCGCCAGCAGCGAGGGGGGCGCGGGGACTGAAGCTTTCTTT. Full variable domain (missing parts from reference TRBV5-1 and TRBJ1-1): KAGVTQTPRYLIKTRGQQVTLSCSPISGHRSVSWYQQTPGQGLQFLFEYFSETQRNKGNFPGRFSGRQFSNSRSEMNVSTLELGDSALYLCASSEGGAGTEAFFGQGTRLTVV.

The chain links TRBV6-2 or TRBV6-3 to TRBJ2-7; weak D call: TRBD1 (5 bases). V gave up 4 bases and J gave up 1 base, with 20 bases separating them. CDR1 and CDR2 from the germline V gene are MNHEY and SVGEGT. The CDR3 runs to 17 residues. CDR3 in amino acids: CASSSLSTRGDSYEQYF. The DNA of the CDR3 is TGTGCCAGCAGTTCCCTCAGTACAAGGGGCGATTCCTACGAGCAGTACTTC.

CDR3 sequence: CASSTSLGYFPLHF. The CDR3 DNA follows: TGTGCCAGTAGTACCTCCCTGGGGTATTTTCCCCTCCACTTT. The J gene is TRBJ1-6, the V gene TRBV19; D is unresolved. Germline V gives CDR1 LNHDA, CDR2 SQIVND (reference sequence). Deletions cut 4 bases from V and 13 bases from J, with 17 bases between. The CDR3 is 14 residues long.

The CDR3 sequence is CASSLGGGPLSGYEAFF. CDR3 in DNA: TGTGCCAGCAGCTTGGGTGGGGGCCCCCTTTCAGGGTATGAAGCTTTCTTT. The rearrangement links TRBV5-6 to TRBJ1-1; perhaps TRBD1 as D (6 bases). The CDR3 sequence is 17 residues long. V was shortened by 0 bases and J by 7 bases, with 22 bases between the two germline ends. Germline-derived CDR1 and CDR2 are SGHDT and YYEEEE.

CDR3 nucleotide sequence: TGTGCCAGCAGCCAAGTAGGTAGGGGTGAGACCCAGTACTTC. Protein product: CASSQVGRGETQYF. V usage is TRBV4-2 and J usage is TRBJ2-5; perhaps TRBD1 as D (5 bases). V was clipped by 1 base and J by 5 bases, with 11 bases between them. This CDR3 is built from 14 residues. From germline, CDR1 is LGHNA and CDR2 YNFKEQ.

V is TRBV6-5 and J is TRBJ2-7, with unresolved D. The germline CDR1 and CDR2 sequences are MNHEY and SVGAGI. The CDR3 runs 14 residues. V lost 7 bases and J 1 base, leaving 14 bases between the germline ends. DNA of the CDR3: TGTGCCAGCAAGCTTCTGACCGTTTCCTACGAGCAGTACTTC. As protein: CASKLLTVSYEQYF.

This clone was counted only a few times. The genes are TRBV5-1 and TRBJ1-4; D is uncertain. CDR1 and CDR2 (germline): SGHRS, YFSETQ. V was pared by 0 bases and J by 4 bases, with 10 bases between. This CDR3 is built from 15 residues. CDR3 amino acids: CASSLAAGRNEKLFF. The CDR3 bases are TGCGCCAGCAGCTTGGCGGCAGGCCGTAATGAAAAACTGTTTTTT.

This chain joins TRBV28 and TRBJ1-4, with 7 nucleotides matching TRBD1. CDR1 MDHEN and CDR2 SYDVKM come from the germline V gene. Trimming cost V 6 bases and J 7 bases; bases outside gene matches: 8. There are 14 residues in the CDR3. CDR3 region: CASRTTGESEKLFF. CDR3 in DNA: TGTGCCAGCAGGACCACAGGGGAGTCTGAAAAACTGTTTTTT.